The clone carrying this T cell receptor beta chain was counted many times. Its antigen is not known. Indicated time point: newly diagnosed GD, antithyroid drugs for less than 3 months. RNA extracted from PBMCs served as the sequencing template. The data were taken from a study of regulatory T cells in long-lasting Graves disease. Study observations and caveats: When disease was persistent, TRBV28, TRBJ1-2 and TRBJ2-5 were the favored segments.

iRepertoire HTBI primers and Arm-PCR of CDR3 regions built TCR beta libraries. One entry per CDR3 protein results from TCRdb running MiXCR on the multiplex PCR reads. Of under 800,000 distinct CDR3 sequences in the sample, 16% were seen once. V was shortened by 7 bases and J by 2 bases, with 14 bases between the two germline ends. Per the germline V gene, CDR1 is SQVTM and CDR2 is ANQGSEA. This CDR3 contains 13 residues. This sample also belongs to another study, concerning T cells in Graves' hyperthyroidism and ophthalmopathy. As that study records: Primed by the HTBI set, a first-round RT-PCR was run on the TCR CDR3.

Specimen: peripheral blood mononuclear cells (PBMCs), collected at new diagnosis, from a patient treated with antithyroid drugs. The V call is TRBV29-1, the J call TRBJ1-1; D possibly corresponds to TRBD1 (5 bases). The origin of this receptor is a woman in her twenties or thirties with Graves disease. CDR3 region: CSGRRDFNTEAFF. As DNA, the CDR3 is TGCAGCGGGAGGCGGGACTTTAACACTGAAGCTTTCTTT.